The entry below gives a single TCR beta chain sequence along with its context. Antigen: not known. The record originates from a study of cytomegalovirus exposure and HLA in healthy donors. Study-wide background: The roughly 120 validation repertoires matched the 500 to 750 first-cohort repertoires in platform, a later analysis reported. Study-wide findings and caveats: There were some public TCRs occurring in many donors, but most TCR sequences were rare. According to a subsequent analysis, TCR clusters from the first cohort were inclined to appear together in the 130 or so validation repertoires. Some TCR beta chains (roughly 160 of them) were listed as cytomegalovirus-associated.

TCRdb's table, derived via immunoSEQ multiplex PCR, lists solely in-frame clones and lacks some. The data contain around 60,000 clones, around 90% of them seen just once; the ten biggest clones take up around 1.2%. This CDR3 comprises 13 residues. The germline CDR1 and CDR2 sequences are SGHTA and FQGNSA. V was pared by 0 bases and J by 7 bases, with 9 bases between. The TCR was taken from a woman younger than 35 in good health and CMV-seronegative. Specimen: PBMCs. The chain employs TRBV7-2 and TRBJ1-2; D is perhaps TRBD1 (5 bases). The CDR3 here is CASSLARAGGYTF. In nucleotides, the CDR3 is TGTGCCAGCAGCTTAGCCAGGGCTGGTGGCTACACCTTC.